This passage covers 12 T cell receptor beta chains from one sample sequenced in a study of T-cell reconstitution after alpha-beta-depleted transplantation in children. TCRbeta library construction was performed incorporating unique molecular identifiers. TCRdb passed the PCR reads through MiXCR, listing each CDR3 protein once. The sample has about 540,000 distinct CDR3 sequences, roughly a quarter seen once. Source: PBMCs, taken before TCRalphabeta/CD19-depleted stem cell transplant. These receptors were collected from a boy younger than two with Wiskott-Aldrich syndrome, due to receive a stem cell transplant.

This clonotype was observed a few times. The genes are TRBV2 and TRBJ2-1; TRBD2 agrees at 8 bases. The CDR3 loop spans 19 amino acids. Germline values: CDR1 SNHLY, CDR2 FYNNEI. The V segment lost 3 bases and the J segment 0 bases; nucleotides outside the gene matches: 13. CDR3 residues: CASSDPVGGGDGSYNEQFF. The CDR3 DNA sequence: TGTGCCAGCAGTGACCCCGTCGGGGGGGGCGATGGCTCCTACAATGAGCAGTTCTTC.

This sequence joins TRBV5-8 and TRBJ2-3; D is unresolved. V was clipped by 2 bases and J by 4 bases, with 14 bases between them. The CDR3 totals 15 residues. Germline-derived CDR1 and CDR2 are SGHTS and YDEGEE. CDR3 in amino acids: CASSFHVRIADTQYF. DNA of the CDR3: TGTGCCAGCAGCTTTCACGTTCGAATCGCAGATACGCAGTATTTT. The full variable domain, in which reference TRBV5-8 and TRBJ2-3 provide the parts outside the CDR3, is EAGVTQSPTHLIKTRGQQATLRCSPISGHTSVYWYQQALGLGLQFLLWYDEGEERNRGNFPPRFSGRQFPNYSSELNVNALELEDSALYLCASSFHVRIADTQYFGPGTRLTVL.

Written as DNA, the CDR3 is TGTGCCAGCAGCTTACTACCAGCGGGAGTGCCTGAGCAGTACTTC. It yields the protein CASSLLPAGVPEQYF. This chain joins TRBV7-8 and TRBJ2-7, with 8 bases aligning to TRBD2. V shed 2 bases and J 7 bases; nucleotides not matched to a gene: 10. The CDR3 is made up of 15 amino acids. Germline V CDR1 and CDR2: SGHVS, FQNEAQ.

This chain uses TRBV29-1 with TRBJ1-1; 8 positions agree with TRBD1. Germline values: CDR1 SQVTM, CDR2 ANQGSEA. This CDR3 is built from 13 residues. Germline trimming cut 6 bases from V and 2 bases from J; bases unmatched to any gene: 5. Written as DNA, the CDR3 is TGCAGCGTCCTCGGACAGGGCAACACTGAAGCTTTCTTT. Its protein product is CSVLGQGNTEAFF.

On this clonotype: Without the conserved terminal phenylalanine or tryptophan, this CDR3 likely stems from a read error. The rearrangement joins TRBV7-9 to TRBJ1-1; no clear D. CDR1 and CDR2 (germline): SEHNR, FQNEAQ (reference sequence). The CDR3 has 16 amino acids. Trimming pared 2 bases from V and 3 bases from J, leaving 16 bases between. The CDR3 region is CASSLTTTRPDTEAFL. CDR3 nucleotide sequence: TGTGCCAGCAGCTTAACCACGACTCGGCCGGACACTGAAGCTTTCTTG.

This clonotype appeared a few times. The rearrangement joins TRBV4-2 to TRBJ2-7; 9 bases line up with TRBD2. Germline lookup yields CDR1 LGHNA and CDR2 YNFKEQ. This CDR3 has 17 amino acids. The V and J ends lost 1 base and 0 bases, in that order; junction bases with no gene match: 7. In DNA form, the CDR3 reads TGTGCCAGCAGCCAAGGTGAGCTAGCGGGGAGCTCCTACGAGCAGTACTTC. Its translation is CASSQGELAGSSYEQYF.

The J gene is TRBJ2-3, the V gene TRBV20-1; 11 bases match TRBD2. Losses at the gene ends were 5 bases for V and 3 bases for J; bases not matched to a gene: 10. The CDR3 loop spans 16 amino acids. Germline V gives CDR1 DFQATT, CDR2 SNEGSKA (reference sequence). The CDR3 DNA reads TGCAGTGCTGGTAGCGGGAGGGCCTTAGAAACAGATACGCAGTATTTT. It is translated as CSAGSGRALETDTQYF.

This clonotype was found a few times. This sequence joins TRBV29-1 and TRBJ2-3, with 7 positions matching TRBD1. This CDR3 contains 16 residues. Germline V gene sequence: CDR1 SQVTM, CDR2 ANQGSEA. With V trimmed by 3 bases and J by 2 bases, 11 bases remained unmatched. CDR3 sequence reads: CSVDPDRPTHTDTQYF. The CDR3 nucleotides are TGCAGCGTTGACCCGGACAGGCCAACCCACACAGATACGCAGTATTTT.

This clonotype was recorded at least ten times. The chain employs TRBV5-1 and TRBJ2-7; D gene uncertain. This CDR3 contains 11 residues. V was pared by 5 bases and J by 2 bases, with 5 bases between. Per germline, CDR1 SGHRS and CDR2 YFSETQ. Here the CDR3 DNA reads TGCGCCAGCAGAAATACCTACGAGCAGTACTTC. Amino acid sequence: CASRNTYEQYF.

The V call is TRBV29-1, the J call TRBJ2-7; TRBD2 agrees at 9 bases. CDR1 and CDR2 (germline): SQVTM, ANQGSEA. The CDR3 runs to 15 residues. V shed 4 bases and J 2 bases; nucleotides not matched to a gene: 9. In DNA, the CDR3 is TGCAGCGTTGGGGGGAGACTAGCGGAGACCTACGAGCAGTACTTC. As protein: CSVGGRLAETYEQYF.

This clonotype occurred a few times. This chain joins TRBV7-9 and TRBJ1-5; tentatively, D is TRBD1 (5 bases). The germline V gene has CDR1 SEHNR and CDR2 FQNEAQ (reference sequence). V was clipped by 4 bases and J by 5 bases, with 15 bases between them. The CDR3 is made up of 15 amino acids. This CDR3 reads CASSSADGADQPQHF. The DNA for the CDR3 is TGTGCCAGCAGCTCCGCTGATGGGGCGGATCAGCCCCAGCATTTT.

This clonotype was counted a few times. This rearrangement joins TRBV20-1 to TRBJ2-4; D call uncertain. Trimming removed 3 bases at V and 1 base at J, with 4 bases between. The CDR3 loop spans 12 amino acids. The germline V gene has CDR1 DFQATT and CDR2 SNEGSKA (reference sequence). The CDR3 coding sequence is TGCAGTGCTAGCAGGGCCAAAAACATTCAGTACTTC. It is translated as CSASRAKNIQYF.